Below, one TCR beta chain is given with its context. The antigen remains undetermined. Other DNA variants within this sample encode the same CDR3. There are 16 residues in the CDR3. Germline V gene sequence: CDR1 SGDLS, CDR2 YYNGEE. V shed 0 bases and J shed 0 bases, with 10 bases lying between them. The sample originates from a study of cytomegalovirus exposure and HLA in healthy donors. The PCR contained 60 Vbeta and 13 Jbeta primers. The repertoire was sequenced with immunoSEQ multiplex PCR; TCRdb's copy has only in-frame clones and lacks some. The sample has about 140,000 clones; around 65% are singletons. Study-wide points: The authors assumed roughly uniform sequencing depth across donors for presence/absence analyses. Immune exposure information comprised only CMV serostatus. Cytomegalovirus status, reportedly, was diagnosed with high specificity and sensitivity by the classifier. Most observed TCR sequences were rare, whereas some public TCRs were detected in many donors.

The receptor was isolated from an older woman in good health and CMV-seronegative. Sample: PBMCs. This rearrangement joins TRBV9 to TRBJ1-3; unclear D gene. CDR3 residues: CASSVVGRSSGNTIYF. DNA for the CDR3: TGTGCCAGCAGCGTAGTCGGAAGGAGCTCTGGAAACACCATATATTTT.